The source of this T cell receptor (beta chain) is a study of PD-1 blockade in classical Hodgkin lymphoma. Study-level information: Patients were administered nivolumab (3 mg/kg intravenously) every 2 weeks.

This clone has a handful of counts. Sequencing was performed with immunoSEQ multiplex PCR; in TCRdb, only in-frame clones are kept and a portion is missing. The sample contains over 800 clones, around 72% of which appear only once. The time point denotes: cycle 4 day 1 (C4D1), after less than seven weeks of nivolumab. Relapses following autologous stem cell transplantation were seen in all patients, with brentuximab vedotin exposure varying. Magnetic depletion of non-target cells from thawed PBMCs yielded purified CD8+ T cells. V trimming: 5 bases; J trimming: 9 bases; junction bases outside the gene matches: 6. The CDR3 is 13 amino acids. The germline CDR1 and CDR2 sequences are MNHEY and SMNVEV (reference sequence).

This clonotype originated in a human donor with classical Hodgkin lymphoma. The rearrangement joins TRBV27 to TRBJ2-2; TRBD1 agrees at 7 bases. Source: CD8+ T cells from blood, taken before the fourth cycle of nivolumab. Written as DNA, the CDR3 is TGTGCCAGCAGTCCCCGGACAGGACGGGAGCTGTTTTTT. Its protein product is CASSPRTGRELFF.